Below are 14 T cell receptor beta chains sequenced from a single sample in a study of response to subunit inactivated influenza vaccine. Using its own MiXCR run on the RT-PCR reads, TCRdb lists one record per CDR3 protein. The repertoire consists of about 830,000 distinct CDR3 sequences, with under 20% occurring once and the leading ten covering around 9.9%. The sample consisted of PBMCs from blood, taken around 5 days after vaccination. These TCRs come from a man aged 50-59 years who received an inactivated influenza vaccine.

With regard to this clonotype: One junction end does not reproduce the germline sequence, and a read error may be involved. The chain combines TRBV20-1 with TRBJ1-1, with D tentatively TRBD1 (5 bases). In germline, CDR1 is DFQATT, CDR2 SNEGSKA (reference sequence). The CDR3 consists of 15 residues. The CDR3 here is CSVPGRGLMNTEAFF. The CDR3 DNA is TGCAGTGTTCCGGGACGGGGACTTATGAACACTGAAGCGTTCTTT.

The chain recombines TRBV24-1 with TRBJ2-1; tentatively, D is TRBD1 (6 bases). From germline, CDR1 is KGHDR and CDR2 SFDVKD. With 5 bases removed from V and 4 bases from J, the gap between germline ends came to 11 bases. The CDR3 loop spans 14 amino acids. The CDR3: CATSGQGIYNEQFF. For the CDR3, the DNA is TGTGCCACCAGTGGTCAGGGGATATACAATGAGCAGTTCTTC.

This clonotype was recorded only once. This rearrangement joins TRBV5-1 to TRBJ2-2; D uncertain. Trimming removed 7 bases at V and 3 bases at J, with 10 bases between. The CDR3 is 13 residues long. Germline V CDR1 and CDR2: SGHRS, YFSETQ. The CDR3 loop reads CASAARDTGELFF. As DNA, the CDR3 is TGCGCCAGCGCGGCTAGGGACACCGGGGAGCTGTTTTTT.

This clonotype was seen only a few times. This chain links TRBV12-3 or TRBV12-4 with TRBJ2-1; TRBD2 agrees at 7 bases. The CDR3 contains 17 residues. The ends lost 6 bases at V and 2 bases at J; junction bases unmatched: 13. As DNA, the CDR3 is TGTGCCAGCAGCGGGTTCACGGGGCGGGGGACCTACAATGAGCAGTTCTTC. This sequence encodes CASSGFTGRGTYNEQFF.

The chain links TRBV7-2 to TRBJ2-5, with a tentative D call TRBD2 (5 bases). Deletions cut 5 bases from V and 4 bases from J, with 14 bases between. The CDR3 loop spans 14 amino acids. Germline-derived CDR1 and CDR2 are SGHTA and FQGNSA. The CDR3: CASSPPPLGETQYF. The CDR3 DNA reads TGTGCCAGCAGCCCCCCCCCACTAGGAGAGACCCAGTACTTC. Full variable domain (remainder filled in from reference TRBV7-2 and TRBJ2-5): GAGVSQSPSNKVTEKGKDVELRCDPISGHTALYWYRQSLGQGLEFLIYFQGNSAPDKSGLPSDRFSAERTGGSVSTLTIQRTQQEDSAVYLCASSPPPLGETQYFGPGTRLLVL.

This chain joins TRBV28 and TRBJ2-1; no definite D call. Germline V gene data show CDR1 as MDHEN and CDR2 as SYDVKM. The germline V and J ends were trimmed by 2 bases and 10 bases, with 12 bases remaining between them. This CDR3 comprises 13 residues. CDR3 sequence: CASSLVGAREQFF. DNA for the CDR3: TGTGCCAGCAGTTTAGTCGGAGCGCGGGAGCAGTTCTTC.

This rearrangement joins TRBV15 to TRBJ2-2; tentatively, D is TRBD2 (5 bases). Germline lookup yields CDR1 LNHNV and CDR2 YYDKDF (reference sequence). The length of the CDR3 is 20 residues. V lost 2 bases and J 4 bases, leaving 26 bases between the germline ends. CDR3 in amino acids: CATSRRHYRSDSFSTGELFF. The CDR3 bases are TGTGCCACCAGCAGAAGACATTACCGATCGGACTCCTTTTCCACCGGGGAGCTGTTTTTT. Full variable domain (missing parts from reference TRBV15 and TRBJ2-2): DAMVIQNPRYQVTQFGKPVTLSCSQTLNHNVMYWYQQKSSQAPKLLFHYYDKDFNNEADTPDNFQSRRPNTSFCFLDIRSPGLGDTAMYLCATSRRHYRSDSFSTGELFFGEGSRLTVL.

This rearrangement joins TRBV5-5 to TRBJ1-2; D not certain. The germline V gene has CDR1 SGHKS and CDR2 YYEKEE (reference sequence). CDR3 length: 13 residues. The V gene lost 0 bases and the J gene lost 5 bases, with 8 bases spanning the gap. CDR3 bases: TGTGCCAGCAGCTTGGAGTCGGTTTATGGCTACACCTTC. This encodes CASSLESVYGYTF.

The chain is built from TRBV12-3 or TRBV12-4 and TRBJ2-5, with a weak D call TRBD2 (5 bases). CDR3 length: 14 amino acids. The V end was cut by 6 bases, the J end by 7 bases, with 18 bases between. The CDR3 nucleotides are TGTGCCAGCAGCTCCGGACTGGAAGTAGGGACCCAGTACTTC. Amino acid sequence: CASSSGLEVGTQYF.

The rearrangement joins TRBV7-9 to TRBJ1-1; 8 bases line up with TRBD1. Germline trimming cut 5 bases from V and 8 bases from J; bases unmatched to any gene: 4. Germline V lookup: CDR1 SEHNR, CDR2 FQNEAQ (reference sequence). This CDR3 is built from 12 residues. In DNA, the CDR3 is TGTGCCAGCAGCCCGGGGGACAGGGAAGCTTTCTTT. This gives the protein CASSPGDREAFF.

This clonotype has just a few counts. This chain joins TRBV24-1 and TRBJ2-2; 11 nucleotides match TRBD1. The V segment lost 9 bases and the J segment 1 base; nucleotides outside the gene matches: 6. The germline V gene has CDR1 KGHDR and CDR2 SFDVKD. The CDR3 length is 16 residues. In DNA form, the CDR3 reads TGTGCCACCGGGACAGGGGGGACCTTGAACACCGGGGAGCTGTTTTTT. Its protein product is CATGTGGTLNTGELFF.

This clonotype was detected only a few times. The rearrangement uses TRBV4-2 and TRBJ1-1; D gene unclear. The ends were cut back, 3 bases at V and 4 bases at J, with 9 bases in the middle. The CDR3 runs to 13 residues. The germline V gene encodes CDR1 LGHNA and CDR2 YNFKEQ. CDR3 in amino acids: CASSQDSVTEAFF. The CDR3 nucleotides are TGTGCCAGCAGCCAGGACTCAGTCACTGAAGCTTTCTTT.

In this sample, this clonotype turned up a few times. The rearrangement uses TRBV4-2 and TRBJ2-7, with 10 bases aligning to TRBD2. There are 15 residues in the CDR3. CDR1 and CDR2 from the germline V gene are LGHNA and YNFKEQ. The J segment lost 5 bases and the V segment lost 4 bases, leaving 8 bases of the junction unmatched. The CDR3 DNA sequence: TGTGCCAGCAGCCCCATAGCGGGAGGTAAGCACGAGCAGTACTTC. It codes for CASSPIAGGKHEQYF.

Details on this clonotype: This may arise from a read error, as a much more abundant clone is one base away. The chain couples TRBV14 to TRBJ2-7; D gene ambiguous. The germline V and J ends were trimmed by 2 bases and 5 bases, with 4 bases remaining between them. The CDR3 contains 11 residues. The germline V gene has CDR1 SGHDN and CDR2 FVKESK. The CDR3 DNA reads TGTGCCAGCAGCCAATTCCACGAGCAGTACTTC. Amino acids: CASSQFHEQYF.